Following are 8 T cell receptor beta chains from one sample sequenced in a study of blood T cell repertoires in COVID-19. The assay was immunoSEQ multiplex PCR, and TCRdb's table has in-frame clones only and misses some. The data show around 64,000 clones, more than 75% seen once. The sequenced material came from peripheral blood. Source of these receptors: a man aged 45-65 years with active COVID-19.

The chain's CDR3 is CASSQGTSGRGNEQFF. CDR3 DNA sequence: TGTGCCAGCAGCCAAGGGACTAGCGGGAGGGGAAATGAGCAGTTCTTC. The J gene is TRBJ2-1, the V gene TRBV4-2; TRBD2 matches at 15 bases. There are 16 residues in the CDR3. Losses at the gene ends were 1 base for V and 7 bases for J; bases not matched to a gene: 2. In germline, CDR1 is LGHNA, CDR2 YNFKEQ.

The J gene is TRBJ1-4, the V gene TRBV10-3, with D unresolved. Germline V lookup: CDR1 ENHRY, CDR2 SYGVKD. The V end lost 10 bases, the J end lost 4 bases, and 13 bases lay between the germline ends. This CDR3 has 13 amino acids. In DNA form, the CDR3 reads TGTGCCAGCTGCCGGGTTGATAATGAAAAACTGTTTTTT. Residues: CASCRVDNEKLFF.

V usage is TRBV21-1 and J usage is TRBJ2-7; the table assigns TRBD1, which was not confirmed against the DNA. TRBV21-1 is labeled a pseudogene. The CDR3 contains 17 residues. The CDR3 is CASSERISVNNSYEQYF. The CDR3 DNA follows: TGTGCCAGCAGCGAAAGAATTTCAGTGAATAACTCCTACGAGCAGTACTTC.

In the case of this clone: The junction shows a germline mismatch at one end, possibly a read error. The V and J genes are TRBV28 and TRBJ1-2, with D perhaps matching TRBD1 (6 bases). The CDR3 covers 15 residues. Germline lookup yields CDR1 MDHEN and CDR2 SYDVKM. Written as DNA, the CDR3 is TGTGTCAGCAGTCTTCACAGGGACCCGCTATGGGGCTACACCTTC. Translation: CVSSLHRDPLWGYTF.

The rearrangement uses TRBV28 and TRBJ2-1; D may be TRBD2 (7 bases). The CDR3 is made up of 17 amino acids. Trimming stripped 3 bases from V and 3 bases from J, with 18 bases between. CDR1 is MDHEN, CDR2 SYDVKM, per germline. CDR3 in DNA: TGTGCCAGCAGTTTGTTAGAGGGAGGGGGTCGCTACAATGAGCAGTTCTTC. This codes for CASSLLEGGGRYNEQFF. The whole variable domain, filled in from reference TRBV28 and TRBJ2-1, reads DVKVTQSSRYLVKRTGEKVFLECVQDMDHENMFWYRQDPGLGLRLIYFSYDVKMKEKGDIPEGYSVSREKKERFSLILESASTNQTSMYLCASSLLEGGGRYNEQFFGPGTRLTVL.

This clone was detected once. This chain links TRBV9 with TRBJ2-7; no reliable D call. CDR1 and CDR2 (germline): SGDLS, YYNGEE. Trimming shortened V by 2 bases and J by 0 bases, and 12 bases separated the two germline ends. The CDR3 length is 15 residues. The CDR3 DNA follows: TGTGCCAGCAGCGTTGGGCACGCCGGCTCCTACGAGCAGTACTTC. Its protein is CASSVGHAGSYEQYF.

The chain recombines TRBV7-2 with TRBJ2-3, with 9 bases fitting TRBD2. The CDR3 runs 15 residues. With 4 bases clipped from V and 1 base from J, the junction kept 3 bases outside the gene matches. In germline, CDR1 is SGHTA, CDR2 FQGNSA. The CDR3 region is CASSSRLAGTDTQYF. The CDR3 nucleotides read TGTGCCAGCAGCTCCCGACTAGCGGGCACAGATACGCAGTATTTT.

The chain joins TRBV18 to TRBJ2-7; 7 bases map to TRBD1. The length of the CDR3 is 14 residues. V was clipped by 8 bases and J by 0 bases; unmatched bases: 7. CDR1 is KGHSH, CDR2 LQKENI, per germline. CDR3 sequence: CASQGTASSYEQYF. The CDR3 coding sequence is TGTGCCAGCCAGGGGACAGCGAGCTCCTACGAGCAGTACTTC.